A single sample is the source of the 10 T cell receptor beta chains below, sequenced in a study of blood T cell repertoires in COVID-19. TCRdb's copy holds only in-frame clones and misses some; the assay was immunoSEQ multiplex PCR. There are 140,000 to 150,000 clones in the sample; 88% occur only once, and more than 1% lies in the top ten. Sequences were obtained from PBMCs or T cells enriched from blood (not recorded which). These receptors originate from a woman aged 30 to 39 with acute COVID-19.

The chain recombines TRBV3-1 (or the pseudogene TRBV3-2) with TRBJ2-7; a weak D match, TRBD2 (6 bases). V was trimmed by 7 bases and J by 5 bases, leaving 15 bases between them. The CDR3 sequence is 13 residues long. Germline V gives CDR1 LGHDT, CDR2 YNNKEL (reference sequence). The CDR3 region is CASTSRGTDEQYF. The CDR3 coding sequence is TGTGCCAGCACCTCTCGGGGGACGGACGAGCAGTACTTC.

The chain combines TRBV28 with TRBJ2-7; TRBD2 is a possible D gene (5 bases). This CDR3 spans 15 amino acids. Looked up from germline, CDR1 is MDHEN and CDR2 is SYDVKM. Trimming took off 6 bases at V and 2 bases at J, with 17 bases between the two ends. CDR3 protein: CASRPLEEDPYEQYF. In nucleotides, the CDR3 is TGTGCCAGCAGACCCCTCGAGGAGGATCCCTACGAGCAGTACTTC.

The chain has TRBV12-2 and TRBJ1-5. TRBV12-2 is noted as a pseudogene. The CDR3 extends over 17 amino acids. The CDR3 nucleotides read TGTGCAAGTCGCTTCGGAAGACGGACTTTTAGCAATCAGCCCCAGCATTTT. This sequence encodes CASRFGRRTFSNQPQHF.

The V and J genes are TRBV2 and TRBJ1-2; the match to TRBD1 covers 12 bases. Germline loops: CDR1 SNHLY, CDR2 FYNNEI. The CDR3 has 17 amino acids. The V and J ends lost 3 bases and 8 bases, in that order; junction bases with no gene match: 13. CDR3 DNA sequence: TGTGCCAGCAGTGAGACGAGGCCGGGACAGGGGGCCGCAGGCTACACCTTC. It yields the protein CASSETRPGQGAAGYTF.

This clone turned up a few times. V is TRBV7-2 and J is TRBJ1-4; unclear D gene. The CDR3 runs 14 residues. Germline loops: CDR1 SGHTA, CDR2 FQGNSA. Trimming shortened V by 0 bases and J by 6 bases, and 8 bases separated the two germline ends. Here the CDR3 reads CASSLAAADEKLFF. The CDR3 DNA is TGTGCCAGCAGCTTAGCGGCGGCGGATGAAAAACTGTTTTTT.

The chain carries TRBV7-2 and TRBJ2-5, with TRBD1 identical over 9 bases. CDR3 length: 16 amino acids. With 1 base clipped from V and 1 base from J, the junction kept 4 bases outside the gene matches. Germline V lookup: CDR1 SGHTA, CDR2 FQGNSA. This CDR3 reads CASSLVGTGPQETQYF. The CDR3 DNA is TGTGCCAGCAGCTTAGTTGGGACAGGGCCCCAAGAGACCCAGTACTTC.

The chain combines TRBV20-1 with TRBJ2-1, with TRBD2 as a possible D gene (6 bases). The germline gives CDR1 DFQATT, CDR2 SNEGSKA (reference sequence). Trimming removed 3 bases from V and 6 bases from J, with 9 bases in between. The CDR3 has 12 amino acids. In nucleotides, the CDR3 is TGCAGTGCTAGTCGGGGGTTCAATGAGCAGTTCTTC. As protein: CSASRGFNEQFF.

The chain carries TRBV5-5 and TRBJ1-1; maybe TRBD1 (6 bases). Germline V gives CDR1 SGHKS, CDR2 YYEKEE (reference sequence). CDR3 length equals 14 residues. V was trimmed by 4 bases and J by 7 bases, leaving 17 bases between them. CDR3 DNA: TGTGCCAGCAGCCGTTGGGACACACTGCATGAAGCTTTCTTT. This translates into CASSRWDTLHEAFF. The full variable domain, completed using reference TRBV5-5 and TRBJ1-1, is DAGVTQSPTHLIKTRGQQVTLRCSPISGHKSVSWYQQVLGQGPQFIFQYYEKEERGRGNFPDRFSARQFPNYSSELNVNALLLGDSALYLCASSRWDTLHEAFFGQGTRLTVV.

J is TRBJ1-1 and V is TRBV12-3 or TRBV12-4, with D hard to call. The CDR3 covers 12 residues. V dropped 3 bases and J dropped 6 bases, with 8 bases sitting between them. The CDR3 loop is CASSFPGSEAFF. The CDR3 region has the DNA TGTGCCAGCAGTTTCCCAGGATCTGAAGCTTTCTTT.

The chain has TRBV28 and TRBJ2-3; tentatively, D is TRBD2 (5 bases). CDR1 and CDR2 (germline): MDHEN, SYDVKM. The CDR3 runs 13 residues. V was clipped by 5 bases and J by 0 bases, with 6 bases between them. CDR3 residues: CASSRTSTDTQYF. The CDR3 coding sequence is TGTGCCAGCAGTCGGACTAGCACAGATACGCAGTATTTT.